These 9 T cell receptor beta chains share one sample of origin, sequenced in a study of T cell changes during pregnancy in multiple sclerosis. Repertoires were generated with immunoSEQ multiplex PCR, while TCRdb's copy carries only in-frame clones and drops some. The repertoire has roughly 50,000 clones, approximately 92% of them found once; the top ten carry 8.3%. Sequencing used CD8+ T cells from peripheral blood mononuclear cells, obtained in the second trimester of pregnancy. These receptors were obtained from a female donor with multiple sclerosis, enrolled in a pregnancy study.

The chain uses TRBV18 and TRBJ2-7, with D possibly matching TRBD1 (6 bases). This CDR3 is built from 15 residues. Germline V lookup: CDR1 KGHSH, CDR2 LQKENI. Between the trimmed V and J ends, which lost 4 bases and 4 bases, there was a span of 17 bases. The CDR3 bases are TGTGCCAGCTCACACTACCGGGACAAGTTTTACGAGCAGTACTTC. Translated, it gives CASSHYRDKFYEQYF.

The chain couples TRBV10-1 to TRBJ2-3; D might be TRBD2 (6 bases). V was trimmed by 6 bases and J by 6 bases, leaving 19 bases between them. The V gene's germline CDR1 is WNHNN and CDR2 SYGVQD (reference sequence). CDR3 size: 15 residues. The CDR3 bases are TGCGCCAGCAGCGACCGGGACTCCATGTCGGATACGCAGTATTTT. This encodes CASSDRDSMSDTQYF.

The CDR3 DNA reads as TGCGCCAGCAGCAGTTCCGGGACACCTGGCGAGCAGTACTTC. Translating it yields CASSSSGTPGEQYF. This chain uses TRBV5-1 with TRBJ2-7; D is possibly TRBD1 (6 bases). CDR3 length: 14 amino acids. V was pared by 4 bases and J by 6 bases, with 17 bases between. CDR1 is SGHRS, CDR2 YFSETQ, per germline.

This chain uses TRBV27 with TRBJ2-1; 7 bases are shared with TRBD2. Germline V gene data show CDR1 as MNHEY and CDR2 as SMNVEV (reference sequence). This CDR3 is 15 amino acids long. The junction had 5 bases not matched to a gene; V was cut back by 2 bases and J by 4 bases. The CDR3 spells CASSLERDAYNEQFF. In DNA form, the CDR3 reads TGTGCCAGCAGTTTAGAGCGGGACGCTTACAATGAGCAGTTCTTC.

The chain recombines TRBV14 with TRBJ2-4; the D is unclear. This CDR3 has 15 amino acids. V lost 1 base and J 0 bases, leaving 7 bases between the germline ends. Germline CDR1 reads SGHDN; CDR2 reads FVKESK. The CDR3 loop reads CASSQAPLAKNIQYF. The DNA for the CDR3 is TGTGCCAGCAGCCAAGCTCCCCTAGCCAAAAACATTCAGTACTTC.

This chain joins TRBV5-1 and TRBJ2-2; 7 bases align to TRBD2. V shed 4 bases and J 5 bases; nucleotides not matched to a gene: 14. Germline CDR1 SGHRS, CDR2 YFSETQ. CDR3 length: 17 amino acids. The CDR3 DNA is TGCGCCAGCAGCCAAGCCGGCGGGGGTGGACCGACCGGGGAGCTGTTTTTT. Its protein product is CASSQAGGGGPTGELFF.

The genes are TRBV5-6 and TRBJ2-7, with TRBD1 as a possible D gene (5 bases). Germline lookup yields CDR1 SGHDT and CDR2 YYEEEE. Trimming pared 1 base from V and 7 bases from J, leaving 15 bases between. The CDR3 runs 14 residues. The CDR3: CASSLMLGAREQYF. In DNA form, the CDR3 reads TGTGCCAGCAGCTTGATGTTAGGGGCTCGGGAGCAGTACTTC.

The chain links TRBV4-1 to TRBJ2-7; D is uncertain. This CDR3 has 14 residues. The germline V gene encodes CDR1 MGHRA and CDR2 YSYEKL. Trimming removed 1 base at V and 3 bases at J, with 10 bases between. CDR3 amino acids: CASSQVAGDYEQYF. The CDR3 DNA reads as TGCGCCAGCAGCCAAGTGGCCGGAGACTACGAGCAGTACTTC.

The chain has TRBV2 and TRBJ2-3; D possibly corresponds to TRBD2 (6 bases). This CDR3 has 16 amino acids. Germline assignment: CDR1 SNHLY and CDR2 FYNNEI. Trimming stripped 4 bases from V and 0 bases from J, with 14 bases between. This CDR3 reads CASSGSGGPSTDTQYF. Written as DNA, the CDR3 is TGTGCCAGCAGTGGGTCCGGGGGTCCTAGCACAGATACGCAGTATTTT.